These 8 T cell receptor beta chains were sequenced from one sample in a study of cytomegalovirus exposure and HLA in healthy donors. PCR used 60 Vbeta primers and 13 Jbeta primers. Repertoires were generated with immunoSEQ multiplex PCR, while TCRdb's copy carries only in-frame clones and drops some. The repertoire holds approximately 150,000 clones, with roughly 87% as singletons. The specimen sequenced was PBMCs. The source of these receptors is a woman in her 40s in good health and CMV-seronegative.

The V call is TRBV28, the J call TRBJ2-5, with 9 positions matching TRBD1. V dropped 5 bases and J dropped 4; count of bases not matched to a gene: 5. The CDR3 consists of 14 residues. CDR1 is MDHEN, CDR2 SYDVKM, per germline. The CDR3 DNA follows: TGTGCCAGCAGTCTAACAGGGGGCATAGAGACCCAGTACTTC. Translation: CASSLTGGIETQYF.

The J gene is TRBJ2-2, the V gene TRBV6-6; D unclear. The germline gives CDR1 MNHNY, CDR2 SVGAGI (reference sequence). Trimming shortened V by 3 bases and J by 2 bases, and 13 bases separated the two germline ends. CDR3 size: 16 residues. CDR3 coding DNA: TGTGCCAGCAGTTATCTAACGCGGCAAAACACCGGGGAGCTGTTTTTT. Amino acids: CASSYLTRQNTGELFF.

The genes are TRBV6-5 and TRBJ2-5; 8 bases match TRBD1. Trimming cost V 5 bases and J 5 bases; bases outside gene matches: 7. The germline V gene has CDR1 MNHEY and CDR2 SVGAGI. The length of the CDR3 is 14 residues. CDR3 region: CASSAQGAWETQYF. CDR3 DNA: TGTGCCAGCAGTGCCCAGGGGGCGTGGGAGACCCAGTACTTC.

This chain links TRBV4-1 with TRBJ1-2; 10 bases agree with TRBD1. The germline V gene has CDR1 MGHRA and CDR2 YSYEKL. With 1 base clipped from V and 3 bases from J, the junction kept 14 bases outside the gene matches. This CDR3 comprises 19 residues. The CDR3 DNA reads TGCGCCAGCAGCCAAGGCGTGAACGACGACAGGGGGCGCGACTATGGCTACACCTTC. Translation gives CASSQGVNDDRGRDYGYTF.

This sequence joins TRBV2 and TRBJ1-1, with a tentative D call TRBD1 (5 bases). CDR1 and CDR2 from the germline V gene are SNHLY and FYNNEI. V was trimmed by 0 bases and J by 8 bases, leaving 16 bases between them. The CDR3 has 15 amino acids. The CDR3 loop is CASSEAITGPEEAFF. The CDR3 DNA sequence: TGTGCCAGCAGTGAAGCGATCACAGGCCCTGAAGAAGCTTTCTTT.

The chain recombines TRBV10-2 with TRBJ1-5; D gene ambiguous. CDR3 length: 13 amino acids. Trimming stripped 7 bases from V and 0 bases from J, with 7 bases between. The germline CDR1 and CDR2 sequences are WSHSY and SAAADI. CDR3 nucleotide sequence: TGCGCCAGCACCCCGTATAGCAATCAGCCCCAGCATTTT. It encodes CASTPYSNQPQHF.

The chain combines TRBV5-1 with TRBJ2-5; maybe TRBD2 (6 bases). The DNA matches TRBJ2-7 better at its end, which makes the J call doubtful. The germline V gene encodes CDR1 SGHRS and CDR2 YFSETQ. The CDR3 sequence is 15 residues long. This chain's CDR3 is CASSLDSGLSYEQYF. The CDR3 DNA reads TGCGCCAGCAGCTTGGATAGCGGCCTGTCCTACGAGCAGTACTTC.

The rearrangement links TRBV6-4 to TRBJ2-1; 13 nucleotides agree with TRBD2. The CDR3 consists of 15 residues. The germline V gene has CDR1 MRHNA and CDR2 SNTAGT. V dropped 5 bases and J dropped 9; count of bases not matched to a gene: 7. CDR3 region: CASSPRLAGGSEQFF. The CDR3 region has the DNA TGTGCCAGCAGTCCAAGACTAGCGGGAGGTTCTGAGCAGTTCTTC.